Presented here are 8 T cell receptor beta chains from one specimen sequenced in a study of blood T cell repertoires in COVID-19. Profiling relied on immunoSEQ multiplex PCR, and the TCRdb table lists in-frame clones only, not all of them. Found here are roughly 460,000 clones, about 90% of them singletons; the top ten hold roughly 0.76%. Sequencing input: peripheral blood. The receptors derive from a man between 18 and 35 years old with COVID-19, enrolled during active disease.

The genes are TRBV5-4 and TRBJ1-1; D is unclear. Germline-derived CDR1 and CDR2 are SGHNT and YYREEE (reference sequence). V was pared by 3 bases and J by 5 bases, with 11 bases between. The CDR3 covers 13 residues. The chain's CDR3 is CASSWRGGTEAFF. The DNA for the CDR3 is TGTGCCAGCAGCTGGAGAGGTGGTACTGAAGCTTTCTTT.

This chain links TRBV2 with TRBJ2-5, with 8 nucleotides matching TRBD1. This CDR3 is 12 amino acids long. Looked up from germline, CDR1 is SNHLY and CDR2 is FYNNEI. The ends lost 7 bases at V and 5 bases at J; junction bases unmatched: 3. CDR3 in DNA: TGTGCCAGCAAGGACAGGGCGGAGACCCAGTACTTC. This sequence encodes CASKDRAETQYF.

The rearrangement joins TRBV5-6 to TRBJ1-1, with D possibly being TRBD1 (5 bases). V was cut by 5 bases and J by 1 base, with 9 bases left in between. Germline loops: CDR1 SGHDT, CDR2 YYEEEE. The length of the CDR3 is 13 residues. The CDR3 spells CASRQVSNTEAFF. The CDR3 coding sequence is TGTGCCAGCAGACAGGTTTCGAACACTGAAGCTTTCTTT.

The V gene is TRBV9, the J gene TRBJ2-1; D not certain. The CDR3 totals 13 residues. Trimming removed 5 bases from V and 3 bases from J, with 9 bases in between. Germline V gene lookup returns CDR1 SGDLS and CDR2 YYNGEE. CDR3: CASSESGYNEQFF. The CDR3 bases are TGTGCCAGCAGTGAGTCTGGCTACAATGAGCAGTTCTTC.

The chain carries TRBV3-1 (or the pseudogene TRBV3-2) and TRBJ2-1, with TRBD2 identical over 9 bases. V lost 4 bases and J lost 7; bases outside the gene matches: 14. The CDR3 runs 17 residues. The germline V gene encodes CDR1 LGHDT and CDR2 YNNKEL (reference sequence). CDR3 amino acids: CASSPTPGSGRINEQFF. The CDR3 nucleotides read TGTGCCAGCAGCCCAACACCGGGTAGCGGGAGAATTAATGAGCAGTTCTTC.

V and J are TRBV5-1 and TRBJ2-7, with D perhaps matching TRBD1 (6 bases). The CDR3 covers 15 residues. Trimming pared 4 bases from V and 2 bases from J, leaving 16 bases between. Germline V gives CDR1 SGHRS, CDR2 YFSETQ. This CDR3 reads CASSPLTGTTYEQYF. The CDR3 bases are TGCGCCAGCAGCCCTCTAACAGGGACGACCTACGAGCAGTACTTC.

The gene calls are TRBV6-6 and TRBJ2-7, with TRBD2 identical over 8 bases. Germline CDR1 and CDR2: MNHNY and SVGAGI (reference sequence). This CDR3 is 16 amino acids long. The V gene end was trimmed by 4 bases and the J gene end by 3 bases; junction bases not matched to a gene: 11. The DNA for the CDR3 is TGTGCCAGCAGTTGGGAAGGGCGGGGGGCCAACTACGAGCAGTACTTC. Its protein is CASSWEGRGANYEQYF.

The chain uses TRBV2 and TRBJ1-2; D is ambiguous. With 8 bases removed from V and 6 bases from J, the gap between germline ends came to 7 bases. The CDR3 consists of 10 residues. CDR1 SNHLY and CDR2 FYNNEI come from the germline V gene. The CDR3 loop reads CASGLDGYTF. The CDR3 coding sequence is TGTGCCAGCGGACTGGATGGCTACACCTTC.